Presented here are 11 T cell receptor beta chains from one specimen sequenced in a study of control samples from healthy donors and cancer patients. Measured with immunoSEQ multiplex PCR; TCRdb has only the in-frame clones, and not every one. Here the sample spans under 150,000 clones, about 90% being singletons. Sequenced sample: blood. Receptor source: a man aged 60-69 years in good health.

The genes are TRBV5-6 and TRBJ1-1, with a tentative D call TRBD1 (6 bases). CDR1 is SGHDT, CDR2 YYEEEE, per germline. V lost 3 bases and J 7 bases, leaving 16 bases between the germline ends. This CDR3 has 14 amino acids. The CDR3 sequence: CASSSTGRLGEAFF. CDR3 nucleotides: TGTGCCAGCAGCTCGACAGGTCGGTTGGGTGAAGCTTTCTTT. Variable domain in full (rest from reference TRBV5-6 and TRBJ1-1): DAGVTQSPTHLIKTRGQQVTLRCSPKSGHDTVSWYQQALGQGPQFIFQYYEEEERQRGNFPDRFSGHQFPNYSSELNVNALLLGDSALYLCASSSTGRLGEAFFGQGTRLTVV.

V is TRBV28 and J is TRBJ2-3; D unclear. The germline V and J ends were trimmed by 3 bases and 1 base, with 8 bases remaining between them. Germline V gene data show CDR1 as MDHEN and CDR2 as SYDVKM. This CDR3 spans 14 amino acids. The CDR3 sequence is CASSFPLGTDTQYF. CDR3 coding DNA: TGTGCCAGCAGTTTTCCTTTGGGCACAGATACGCAGTATTTT. The full variable domain, rest sourced from reference TRBV28 and TRBJ2-3, is DVKVTQSSRYLVKRTGEKVFLECVQDMDHENMFWYRQDPGLGLRLIYFSYDVKMKEKGDIPEGYSVSREKKERFSLILESASTNQTSMYLCASSFPLGTDTQYFGPGTRLTVL.

The rearrangement joins TRBV18 to TRBJ2-4; 13 nucleotides align to TRBD2. V gave up 3 bases and J gave up 8 bases; unmatched junction bases: 10. The CDR3 spans 17 residues. Germline loops: CDR1 KGHSH, CDR2 LQKENI. DNA for the CDR3: TGTGCCAGCTCACCCCCGGCACTAGCGGGGGGGATGGACATTCAGTACTTC. Protein sequence: CASSPPALAGGMDIQYF.

This chain joins TRBV29-1 and TRBJ1-4, with D possibly matching TRBD1 (5 bases). V lost 4 bases, J lost 6 bases, and 12 bases lay in between. Per germline, CDR1 SQVTM and CDR2 ANQGSEA. There are 13 residues in the CDR3. The CDR3 bases are TGCAGCGTTGGAGCAGGGTCAGATGAAAAACTGTTTTTT. Protein: CSVGAGSDEKLFF.

The CDR3 region is CASSLVRGLNTGELFF. Written as DNA, the CDR3 is TGCGCCAGCAGCCTTGTGAGGGGACTCAACACCGGGGAGCTGTTTTTT. This sequence joins TRBV5-1 and TRBJ2-2; tentative D call: TRBD2 (6 bases). CDR1 SGHRS and CDR2 YFSETQ come from the germline V gene. The CDR3 totals 16 residues. Trimming stripped 4 bases from V and 2 bases from J, with 15 bases between.

The V call is TRBV19, the J call TRBJ2-2; D unclear. Trimming removed 1 base at V and 4 bases at J, with 13 bases between. CDR1 is LNHDA and CDR2 is SQIVND in the germline V gene (reference sequence). CDR3 length: 16 residues. The CDR3, as DNA: TGTGCCAGTAGTATAGCCTCGAAAGTGGGCACCGGGGAGCTGTTTTTT. This codes for CASSIASKVGTGELFF.

V and J are TRBV19 and TRBJ1-5; 7 nucleotides align to TRBD1. Germline V CDR1 and CDR2: LNHDA, SQIVND (reference sequence). Trimming at V came to 0 bases and at J to 1 base, leaving 3 bases not matched to a gene. CDR3 length: 16 residues. DNA for the CDR3: TGTGCCAGTAGTATAGACCCGGACAGGAGCAATCAGCCCCAGCATTTT. Encoded protein: CASSIDPDRSNQPQHF.

This clone was observed a few times. The chain recombines TRBV5-1 with TRBJ1-6, with a tentative D call TRBD1 (6 bases). Deletions cut 0 bases from V and 10 bases from J, with 14 bases between. The germline gives CDR1 SGHRS, CDR2 YFSETQ. The CDR3 totals 15 residues. CDR3 sequence reads: CASSLASTGRSPLHF. In DNA form, the CDR3 reads TGCGCCAGCAGCTTGGCCAGCACAGGGCGGTCACCCCTCCACTTT.

This clone was seen only once. This rearrangement joins TRBV2 to TRBJ1-6; D gene uncertain. The V end lost 7 bases, the J end lost 9 bases, and 22 bases lay between the germline ends. CDR1 and CDR2 from the germline V gene are SNHLY and FYNNEI. The CDR3 has 16 residues. The DNA of the CDR3 is TGTGCCAGCATCCCGACAAGGCCCCGCGGTAGTTCACCCCTCCACTTT. The encoded protein is CASIPTRPRGSSPLHF.

This clone was seen a few times. The chain recombines TRBV6-5 with TRBJ1-3; TRBD1 aligns across 8 bases. Germline trimming cut 6 bases from V and 0 bases from J; bases unmatched to any gene: 4. CDR1 is MNHEY and CDR2 is SVGAGI in the germline V gene. The CDR3 is 15 residues long. The CDR3: CASRVDRGSGNTIYF. CDR3 coding DNA: TGTGCCAGCAGGGTAGACAGGGGCTCTGGAAACACCATATATTTT.

The genes are TRBV4-2 and TRBJ1-6, with no clear D. Germline V gene data show CDR1 as LGHNA and CDR2 as YNFKEQ. The CDR3 sequence is 14 residues long. The V end was cut by 4 bases, the J end by 7 bases, with 11 bases between. CDR3 sequence reads: CASSPASRNSPLHF. The CDR3 nucleotides read TGTGCCAGCAGCCCTGCTAGCAGGAATTCACCCCTCCACTTT.